This T cell receptor beta chain was identified during a study of cytomegalovirus exposure and HLA in healthy donors. Study observations and caveats: On later analysis, the bulk of CMV-associated TCR beta chains appeared to be HLA-restricted.

The V segment lost 5 bases and the J segment 0 bases; nucleotides outside the gene matches: 13. Germline CDR1 SEHNR, CDR2 FQNEAQ (reference sequence). The CDR3 covers 18 residues. PCR involved 60 Vbeta and 13 Jbeta primers. The protocol was immunoSEQ multiplex PCR, while the TCRdb copy is restricted to in-frame clones and leaves out a portion. The sample lists approximately 100,000 clones, about 62% occurring once. In the case of this clone: The antigen is not known.

The TCR sequence derives from a man aged 25 to 40 in good health and CMV-seronegative. The specimen sequenced was PBMCs. The V gene is TRBV7-9, the J gene TRBJ1-2, with 9 bases identical to TRBD1. The CDR3 loop reads CASSHRTGEFPTNYGYTF. In nucleotides, the CDR3 is TGTGCCAGCAGCCATAGGACAGGGGAGTTCCCCACTAACTATGGCTACACCTTC.